Listed here are 3 T cell receptor beta chains from one sample, sequenced in a study of cytomegalovirus exposure and HLA in healthy donors. The PCR was carried out with 60 Vbeta primers and 13 Jbeta primers. Clones were read by immunoSEQ multiplex PCR, and TCRdb kept only the in-frame ones, dropping some. This sample lists about 39,000 clones; its ten largest clones have under 5%. Source material: PBMCs. The source of these receptors is a male donor in good health and CMV-seronegative.

The V call is TRBV14, the J call TRBJ2-7, with TRBD1 matching 8 bases. Losses at the gene ends were 4 bases for V and 3 bases for J; bases not matched to a gene: 5. The germline V gene has CDR1 SGHDN and CDR2 FVKESK. The CDR3 spans 14 residues. CDR3 DNA: TGTGCCAGCAGCCTGACAGGGGTGATCTACGAGCAGTACTTC. Its protein product is CASSLTGVIYEQYF.

The chain couples TRBV5-1 to TRBJ2-3; 15 nucleotides agree with TRBD2. This CDR3 spans 17 amino acids. The germline gives CDR1 SGHRS, CDR2 YFSETQ. Losses at the gene ends were 4 bases for V and 2 bases for J; bases not matched to a gene: 5. CDR3: CASSAGLAGGYTDTQYF. The CDR3 nucleotides are TGCGCCAGCAGCGCGGGACTAGCGGGGGGCTACACAGATACGCAGTATTTT.

The chain carries TRBV13 and TRBJ2-5; 7 bases are a match to TRBD2. The end of the DNA fits TRBJ2-7 better, so the J call may be wrong. From germline, CDR1 is PRHDT and CDR2 FYEKMQ (reference sequence). The CDR3 extends over 13 amino acids. CDR3 residues: CASSSRGFYEQYF. For the CDR3, the DNA is TGTGCCAGCAGCTCGCGGGGGTTCTACGAGCAGTACTTC.